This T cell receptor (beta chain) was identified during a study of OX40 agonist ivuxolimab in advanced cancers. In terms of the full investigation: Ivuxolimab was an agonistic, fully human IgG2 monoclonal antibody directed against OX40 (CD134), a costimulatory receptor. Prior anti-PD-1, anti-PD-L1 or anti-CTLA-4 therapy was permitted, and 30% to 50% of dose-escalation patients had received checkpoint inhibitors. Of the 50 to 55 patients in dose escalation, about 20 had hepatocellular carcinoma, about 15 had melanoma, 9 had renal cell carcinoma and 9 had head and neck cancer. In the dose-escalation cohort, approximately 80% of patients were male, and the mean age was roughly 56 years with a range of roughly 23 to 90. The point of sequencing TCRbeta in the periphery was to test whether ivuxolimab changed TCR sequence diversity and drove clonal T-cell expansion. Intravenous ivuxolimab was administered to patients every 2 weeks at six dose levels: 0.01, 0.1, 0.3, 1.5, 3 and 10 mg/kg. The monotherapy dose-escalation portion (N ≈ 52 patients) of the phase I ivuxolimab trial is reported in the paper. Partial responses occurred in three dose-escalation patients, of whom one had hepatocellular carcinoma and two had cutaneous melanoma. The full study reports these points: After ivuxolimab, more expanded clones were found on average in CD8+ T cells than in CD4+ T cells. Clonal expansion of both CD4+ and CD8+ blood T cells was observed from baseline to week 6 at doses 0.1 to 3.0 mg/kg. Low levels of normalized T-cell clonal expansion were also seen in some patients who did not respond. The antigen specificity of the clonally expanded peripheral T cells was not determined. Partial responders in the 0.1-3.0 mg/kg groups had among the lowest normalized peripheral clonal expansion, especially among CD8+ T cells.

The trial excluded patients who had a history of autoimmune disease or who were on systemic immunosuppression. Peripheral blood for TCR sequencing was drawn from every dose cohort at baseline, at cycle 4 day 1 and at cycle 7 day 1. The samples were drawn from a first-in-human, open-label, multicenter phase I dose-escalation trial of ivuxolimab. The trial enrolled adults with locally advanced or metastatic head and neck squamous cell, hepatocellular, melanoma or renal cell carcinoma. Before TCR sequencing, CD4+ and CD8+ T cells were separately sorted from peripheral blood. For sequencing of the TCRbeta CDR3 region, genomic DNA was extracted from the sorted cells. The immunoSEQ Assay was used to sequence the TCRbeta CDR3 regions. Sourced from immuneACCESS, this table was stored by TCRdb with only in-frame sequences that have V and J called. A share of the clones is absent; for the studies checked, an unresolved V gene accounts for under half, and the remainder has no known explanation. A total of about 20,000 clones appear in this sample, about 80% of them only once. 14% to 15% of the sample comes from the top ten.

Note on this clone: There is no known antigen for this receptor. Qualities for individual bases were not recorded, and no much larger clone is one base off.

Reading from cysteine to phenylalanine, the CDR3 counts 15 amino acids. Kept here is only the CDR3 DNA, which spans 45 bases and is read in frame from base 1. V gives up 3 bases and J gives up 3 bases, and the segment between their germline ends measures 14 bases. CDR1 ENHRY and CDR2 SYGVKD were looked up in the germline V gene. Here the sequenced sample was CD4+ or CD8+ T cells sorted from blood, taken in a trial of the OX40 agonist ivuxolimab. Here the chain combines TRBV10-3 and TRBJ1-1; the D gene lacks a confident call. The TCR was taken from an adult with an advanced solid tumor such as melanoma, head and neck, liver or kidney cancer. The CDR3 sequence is CAISDPTGGYTEAFF. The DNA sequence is TGTGCCATCAGTGACCCGACTGGTGGTTACACTGAAGCTTTCTTT.